The T cell receptor beta chain under discussion was sequenced for a study of T cells in Graves' hyperthyroidism and ophthalmopathy. Researchers amplified the TCR beta CDR3 regions from RNA transcripts. Carried out on the TCR CDR3, a first-round RT-PCR used the HTBI primer set. From the multiplex PCR reads, TCRdb called clonotypes with MiXCR, one entry per CDR3 protein. The sample has 600,000 or so distinct CDR3 sequences, approximately 14% seen once. Notes on the study in general: A 13 V-J signature model discriminated ophthalmopathy versus stable hyperthyroidism.

This clonotype was detected ten times or more. The antigen is not known. The V end was cut by 2 bases, the J end by 2 bases, with 9 bases between. The CDR3 is 14 residues long. Active moderate-to-severe ophthalmopathy, Clinical Activity Score at least 3, NOSPECS at least 4, under 3 months' duration. The sequence came from a woman between 18 and 30 years old with Graves' ophthalmopathy. The chain has TRBV12-3 or TRBV12-4 and TRBJ2-5, with a possible D match to TRBD1 (5 bases). The material sequenced was blood. The CDR3 DNA reads as TGTGCCAGCAGTTTACGGAGACAGCAAGAGACCCAGTACTTC. This codes for CASSLRRQQETQYF.